These 28 T cell receptor beta chains were all obtained from the same sample, sequenced in a study of shared clonotypes between healthy human individuals. TCRdb's copy holds only in-frame clones and misses some; the assay was immunoSEQ multiplex PCR. This sample carries a few hundred thousand clones, 75% to 80% of them seen once, and the ten largest clones take 12%. The source material was PBMCs. These receptors all stem from a woman between 40 and 50 years old in good health. Some clones in this sample may be carry-over from other donors' samples.

J is TRBJ2-5 and V is TRBV29-1; D is unresolved. Germline V lookup: CDR1 SQVTM, CDR2 ANQGSEA. Trimming pared 3 bases from V and 0 bases from J, leaving 11 bases between. CDR3 length: 14 residues. The CDR3 sequence is CSVEATTNQETQYF. In nucleotides, the CDR3 is TGCAGCGTTGAGGCCACAACGAACCAAGAGACCCAGTACTTC.

As regards this clone: This probably arose from a read error, given a far larger clone one base away. J is TRBJ1-2 and V is TRBV27; 9 bases line up with TRBD1. Trimming cost V 8 bases and J 2 bases; bases outside gene matches: 9. Per germline, CDR1 MNHEY and CDR2 SMNVEV (reference sequence). The CDR3 is 15 residues long. The DNA for the CDR3 is TGTGCCAGCGGTCCGAGACAGGGGGGGAACTATGGCTACACCTTC. Translation gives CASGPRQGGNYGYTF.

This clone appeared once. The J gene is TRBJ1-5, the V gene TRBV29-1; a weak D match, TRBD1 (6 bases). Germline V gene lookup returns CDR1 SQVTM and CDR2 ANQGSEA. The CDR3 has 16 amino acids. The V and J ends lost 7 bases and 3 bases respectively, with 22 bases between them. The CDR3: CSAGGGRSSNNQPQHF. Here the CDR3 DNA reads TGCAGCGCTGGTGGGGGCAGGAGTTCCAACAATCAGCCCCAGCATTTT.

The rearrangement uses TRBV6-5 and TRBJ1-2; D not resolved. In germline, CDR1 is MNHEY, CDR2 SVGAGI. The V end lost 0 bases, the J end lost 8 bases, and 13 bases lay between the germline ends. The CDR3 has 14 residues. The CDR3 coding sequence is TGTGCCAGCAGTTACTCGATACATGACTCGGGCTACACCTTC. Translating gives CASSYSIHDSGYTF.

This clone was seen more than once but under ten times. The J gene is TRBJ2-6, the V gene TRBV2; D unresolved. V was shortened by 8 bases and J by 0 bases, with 8 bases between the two germline ends. CDR3 length equals 14 residues. Germline V CDR1 and CDR2: SNHLY, FYNNEI. CDR3 residues: CASLFFSGANVLTF. As DNA, the CDR3 is TGTGCCAGCCTCTTTTTCTCTGGGGCCAACGTCCTGACTTTC. The full variable domain, in which reference TRBV2 and TRBJ2-6 provide the parts outside the CDR3, is EPEVTQTPSHQVTQMGQEVILRCVPISNHLYFYWYRQILGQKVEFLVSFYNNEISEKSEIFDDQFSVERPDGSNFTLKIRSTKLEDSAMYFCASLFFSGANVLTFGAGSRLTVL.

This clone was seen a single time. This chain connects TRBV19 to TRBJ2-7; 9 positions agree with TRBD1. This CDR3 region has 15 residues. Germline CDR1 and CDR2: LNHDA and SQIVND (reference sequence). With V trimmed by 5 bases and J by 4 bases, 9 bases remained unmatched. The CDR3 sequence: CASSAPGTGRYEQYF. For the CDR3, the DNA is TGTGCCAGTAGTGCCCCCGGGACAGGGAGATACGAGCAGTACTTC. Filled out from reference TRBV19 and TRBJ2-7, the complete variable domain reads DGGITQSPKYLFRKEGQNVTLSCEQNLNHDAMYWYRQDPGQGLRLIYYSQIVNDFQKGDIAEGYSVSREKKESFPLTVTSAQKNPTAFYLCASSAPGTGRYEQYFGPGTRLTVT.

The chain has TRBV19 and TRBJ2-1; 11 nucleotides match TRBD2. CDR1 is LNHDA and CDR2 is SQIVND in the germline V gene (reference sequence). This CDR3 contains 14 residues. V was pared by 7 bases and J by 5 bases, with 4 bases of the junction left unmatched. The DNA of the CDR3 is TGTGCCAGTACTACTAGCGGGGGAAACAATGAGCAGTTCTTC. Its translation is CASTTSGGNNEQFF.

The chain joins TRBV28 to TRBJ2-7; D uncertain. The germline gives CDR1 MDHEN, CDR2 SYDVKM. Trimming stripped 9 bases from V and 6 bases from J, with 15 bases between. The CDR3 runs to 12 residues. CDR3 nucleotides: TGTGCCAGTGCGCTAGTTAGGGTCGAGCAGTACTTC. It codes for CASALVRVEQYF.

The V gene is TRBV18, the J gene TRBJ2-5, with 10 bases that match TRBD2. V was clipped by 6 bases and J by 1 base; unmatched bases: 5. From germline, CDR1 is KGHSH and CDR2 LQKENI. CDR3 length: 15 amino acids. For the CDR3, the DNA is TGTGCCAGCTCCAGACTAGCGGGCATCCAAGAGACCCAGTACTTC. This sequence encodes CASSRLAGIQETQYF. Full variable domain (remainder filled in from reference TRBV18 and TRBJ2-5): NAGVMQNPRHLVRRRGQEARLRCSPMKGHSHVYWYRQLPEEGLKFMVYLQKENIIDESGMPKERFSAEFPKEGPSILRIQQVVRGDSAAYFCASSRLAGIQETQYFGPGTRLLVL.

The chain carries TRBV6-4 and TRBJ2-1; possibly TRBD2 for D (6 bases). CDR1 and CDR2 from the germline V gene are MRHNA and SNTAGT. The V end was cut by 5 bases, the J end by 10 bases, with 21 bases between. The CDR3 is 15 residues long. This chain's CDR3 is CASSQAAGTPSEQFF. In DNA form, the CDR3 reads TGTGCCAGCAGTCAGGCGGCCGGGACTCCTTCCGAGCAGTTCTTC.

Notes on this clone: It differs at one base from a far larger clone, so likely a read error. Other DNA sequences within the sample encode an identical CDR3. The rearrangement links TRBV30 to TRBJ1-4; a possible D gene is TRBD1 (5 bases). In germline, CDR1 is GTSNPN, CDR2 SVGIG (reference sequence). The CDR3 contains 15 residues. CDR3 DNA sequence: TGCGCCTGGAGTGTACTCAGGGCGAGGGGCGAAAAACTGTTTTTT. It translates to CAWSVLRARGEKLFF. Together with reference TRBV30 and TRBJ1-4, the CDR3 gives the full variable domain: SQTIHQWPATLVQPVGSPLSLECTVEGTSNPNLYWYRQAAGRGLQLLFYSVGIGQISSEVPQNLSASRPQDRQFILSSKKLLLSDSGFYLCAWSVLRARGEKLFFGSGTQLSVL.

Comments on this clone: This likely traces to a read error, being one base from a far larger clone. The V and J genes are TRBV5-7 and TRBJ1-4; TRBD1 is a possible D gene (6 bases). TRBV5-7 is known as an ORF, though its function is uncertain. The CDR3 loop spans 15 amino acids. The CDR3 loop is CASSLGVDSHERLFF. CDR3 in DNA: TGTGCCAGCAGCTTGGGGGTGGACAGCCACGAAAGACTGTTTTTT.

Only one count was recorded for this clone. This likely came from a read error, as a far larger clone is one base away. The same CDR3 is also encoded by other DNA sequences in this sample. The V gene is TRBV7-6, the J gene TRBJ1-2; D ambiguous. The CDR3 sequence is 12 residues long. CDR1 and CDR2 from the germline V gene are SGHVS and FNYEAQ. Trimming removed 4 bases from V and 8 bases from J, with 11 bases in between. The DNA for the CDR3 is TGTGCCAGCAGCTCGATGGGGTCCGGCTACACCTTC. It specifies CASSSMGSGYTF. Complete variable domain (other parts from reference TRBV7-6 and TRBJ1-2): GAGVSQSPRYKVTKRGQDVALRCDPISGHVSLYWYRQALGQGPEFLTYFNYEAQQDKSGLPNDRFSAERPEGSISTLTIQRTEQRDSAMYRCASSSMGSGYTFGSGTRLTVV.

Details on this clone: A much larger clone differs from this one at a single base, so this may be a read error. The rearrangement joins TRBV27 to TRBJ2-2; 7 bases align to TRBD1. Per germline, CDR1 MNHEY and CDR2 SMNVEV (reference sequence). This CDR3 is built from 15 residues. In DNA, the CDR3 is TGTACCAGCAGTTACGGGACAGCTAGCACCGGGGAGCTGTTTTTT. Translated, it gives CTSSYGTASTGELFF.

This clone was found a few times. Other DNA variants within this sample encode the same CDR3. The rearrangement uses TRBV4-2 and TRBJ2-1; D ambiguous. The CDR3 contains 12 residues. Germline V lookup: CDR1 LGHNA, CDR2 YNFKEQ. Deletions cut 0 bases from V and 8 bases from J, with 5 bases between. In nucleotides, the CDR3 is TGTGCCAGCAGCCAAGATCGAGATGAGCAGTTCTTC. This translates into CASSQDRDEQFF.

The V and J genes are TRBV4-1 and TRBJ2-7; 8 bases align to TRBD1. Unmatched junction bases numbered 12, after V lost 1 base and J lost 7 bases. Germline lookup yields CDR1 MGHRA and CDR2 YSYEKL. The CDR3 is 16 amino acids. The CDR3 protein is CASSQGQGNLLEEQYF. DNA for the CDR3: TGCGCCAGCAGCCAAGGACAGGGGAACCTCCTCGAGGAGCAGTACTTC.

With respect to this clone: At one boundary the junction diverges from the germline segment, which might be a read error. V gene TRBV25-1 combines with J gene TRBJ1-2; 7 nucleotides align to TRBD1. This CDR3 comprises 12 residues. Per the germline V gene, CDR1 is MGHDK and CDR2 is SYGVNS. The DNA of the CDR3 is TGTGCCAGCACCGACCGAGATAGGGGGCATATCTTC. It yields the protein CASTDRDRGHIF.

Worth noting for this clone: The same CDR3 can be traced to other DNA sequences in this sample. The V and J genes are TRBV19 and TRBJ1-1; no reliable D call. CDR3 length: 13 amino acids. V shed 4 bases and J shed 0 bases, with 6 bases lying between them. Germline CDR1 reads LNHDA; CDR2 reads SQIVND (reference sequence). The CDR3 DNA reads as TGTGCCAGTAGTACTACAGTGAACACTGAAGCTTTCTTT. Its translation: CASSTTVNTEAFF.

In DNA, the CDR3 is TGCGCCAGCAGCCAAGATACCCCCCCAGGTCCCGGATCAGCCCCATCCTACAATGAGCAGTTCTTC. It is translated as CASSQDTPPGPGSAPSYNEQFF. This sequence joins TRBV4-3 and TRBJ2-1; D is uncertain. The germline gives CDR1 LGHNA, CDR2 YSLEER. The CDR3 covers 22 residues. V was pared by 0 bases and J by 1 base, with 28 bases between.

V usage is TRBV11-2 and J usage is TRBJ2-1, with D possibly matching TRBD1 (6 bases). The germline gives CDR1 SGHAT, CDR2 FQNNGV. The germline V and J ends were trimmed by 2 bases and 5 bases, with 19 bases remaining between them. The CDR3 is 17 amino acids. CDR3 coding DNA: TGTGCCAGCAGCTTAATTCGCGGACAGCCCTTCCACAATGAGCAGTTCTTC. This codes for CASSLIRGQPFHNEQFF. Variable domain in full (rest from reference TRBV11-2 and TRBJ2-1): EAGVAQSPRYKIIEKRQSVAFWCNPISGHATLYWYQQILGQGPKLLIQFQNNGVVDDSQLPKDRFSAERLKGVDSTLKIQPAKLEDSAVYLCASSLIRGQPFHNEQFFGPGTRLTVL.

V is TRBV7-9 and J is TRBJ1-5, with D tentatively TRBD1 (5 bases). The V gene lost 3 bases and the J gene lost 7 bases, with 13 bases spanning the gap. The CDR3 contains 14 residues. Germline V CDR1 and CDR2: SEHNR, FQNEAQ (reference sequence). CDR3 amino acids: CASSLGQLGQPQHF. The CDR3 DNA sequence: TGTGCCAGCAGCTTGGGGCAGTTGGGACAGCCCCAGCATTTT.

The count of this clone is one. The chain employs TRBV6-5 and TRBJ2-7; 12 bases are shared with TRBD1. The germline V gene encodes CDR1 MNHEY and CDR2 SVGAGI. This CDR3 has 14 residues. V dropped 7 bases and J dropped 5; count of bases not matched to a gene: 6. The CDR3 here is CASTSGQGANEQYF. As DNA, the CDR3 is TGTGCCAGCACTTCGGGACAGGGGGCGAACGAGCAGTACTTC.

The genes are TRBV6-6 and TRBJ2-5; 8 bases line up with TRBD2. V lost 7 bases and J lost 2; bases outside the gene matches: 9. The CDR3 contains 15 residues. In germline, CDR1 is MNHNY, CDR2 SVGAGI (reference sequence). CDR3 DNA: TGTGCCAGCATTACTAGCGGAGGGGGGCAAGAGACCCAGTACTTC. This sequence encodes CASITSGGGQETQYF.

This rearrangement joins TRBV29-1 to TRBJ2-2, with D tentatively TRBD1 or TRBD2 (5 bases each). V was trimmed by 4 bases and J by 2 bases, leaving 11 bases between them. The CDR3 length is 14 residues. Per the germline V gene, CDR1 is SQVTM and CDR2 is ANQGSEA. The DNA of the CDR3 is TGCAGCGTTGTTGGGGGAGTCAACACCGGGGAGCTGTTTTTT. Translating it yields CSVVGGVNTGELFF.

V usage is TRBV19 and J usage is TRBJ1-5, with 7 bases that match TRBD1. V lost 5 bases and J lost 2; bases outside the gene matches: 3. Germline lookup yields CDR1 LNHDA and CDR2 SQIVND (reference sequence). This CDR3 has 14 amino acids. CDR3 amino acids: CASSLGQGNQPQHF. The CDR3, as DNA: TGTGCCAGTAGTCTCGGACAGGGCAATCAGCCCCAGCATTTT.

This sequence joins TRBV9 and TRBJ2-1; TRBD1 aligns across 7 bases. V was clipped by 3 bases and J by 2 bases; unmatched bases: 5. The CDR3 spans 15 residues. The V gene's germline CDR1 is SGDLS and CDR2 YYNGEE. This CDR3 reads CASSAQDRAYNEQFF. Here the CDR3 DNA reads TGTGCCAGCAGCGCGCAAGACAGGGCCTACAATGAGCAGTTCTTC. Complete variable domain (other parts from reference TRBV9 and TRBJ2-1): DSGVTQTPKHLITATGQRVTLRCSPRSGDLSVYWYQQSLDQGLQFLIQYYNGEERAKGNILERFSAQQFPDLHSELNLSSLELGDSALYFCASSAQDRAYNEQFFGPGTRLTVL.

The rearrangement uses TRBV7-2 and TRBJ1-1; D gene unclear. From germline, CDR1 is SGHTA and CDR2 FQGNSA. Trimming cost V 2 bases and J 1 base, with 17 bases left between them. CDR3 length: 17 amino acids. The CDR3 loop reads CASSLLLLSVTNTEAFF. CDR3 coding DNA: TGTGCCAGCAGCTTATTGTTATTGTCAGTAACGAACACTGAAGCTTTCTTT.

V and J are TRBV29-1 and TRBJ1-3, with TRBD1 identical over 10 bases. CDR1 and CDR2 from the germline V gene are SQVTM and ANQGSEA. The CDR3 length is 13 residues. Germline trimming cut 6 bases from V and 2 bases from J; bases unmatched to any gene: 1. CDR3: CSVGTGAGNTIYF. The CDR3 nucleotides read TGCAGCGTCGGGACAGGGGCTGGAAACACCATATATTTT.